This note documents a single T cell receptor (beta chain) sequence. Its antigen is not yet known. Per-nucleotide qualities are absent, and no much larger clonotype sits a single base away. From the cysteine up to the phenylalanine, the CDR3 has a length of 15 residues. The sequence is cut down to CDR3 DNA, 45 bases in frame from base 1. Via the germline V gene, CDR1 is SGDLS and CDR2 YYNGEE. V is reduced by 1 base and J by 7 bases, leaving a spacing of 12 bases between them. Sequencing instrument: Illumina NovaSeq 6000. TCRalpha and TCRbeta cDNA libraries were constructed by 5'RACE with constant-segment primers, with sample barcodes and unique molecular identifiers being introduced. RNA was extracted from every sample with Trizol reagent. Amplification of the libraries took two PCR steps, and the second step added a second sample barcode plus Illumina TruSeq adapters. Sequencing of libraries was performed on an Illumina NovaSeq with 2 x 150 bp paired-end reads. From the authors' description of their analysis: Demultiplexing of reads and collapsing into UMI-guided consensus sequences were performed with migec v1.2.7. With mixcr v2.1.11, UMI consensuses were aligned to TRA and TRB V and J templates and assembled into clonotypes. Clonotypes were classified as expanded or contracted when called significant by both edgeR and NoisET, with noise models trained on biological replicates. For edgeR calls, the cutoffs were a false discovery rate-adjusted p below 0.01 and a log2 fold-change threshold of 1. PCA with hierarchical clustering of max-normalized trajectories of the 1000 most abundant clonotypes was used as exploratory dynamics analysis. Separately sequenced CD4+ and CD8+ repertoires were used to assign the CD4 or CD8 phenotype of responding clones. Starting from the raw public reads, TCRdb applied fastp trimming at Q25, assembled clones with MiXCR and retained in-frame beta chains. Under each unique CDR3 protein, matching rows form one entry showing the most common genes and DNA. The V and J calls reflect TCRdb's pipeline rather than the authors' work. Recorded for this sample are under 400,000 distinct CDR3 sequences; under 25% of them occurred a single time. The ten largest account for under 15% of the sample.

Ficoll-Paque density gradient centrifugation was the method used to isolate PBMCs. The data are from a study of T-cell memory formation after mild COVID-19 (dated by TCRdb to the early 2020s). Some background on the complete study: TCR sequence clusters from the two donors were largely donor specific. Two young, previously healthy adult volunteers made up the cohort, one male and one female. Longitudinal TCRalpha and TCRbeta repertoire sequencing tracked T-cell clones expanding and contracting after mild COVID-19 in two donors.

Findings and caveats that apply to the study as a whole: The detection of some responding clones in pre-infection memory suggests that pre-existing cross-reactive memory T cells joined the SARS-CoV-2 response. The study covered only a couple of mild cases, and larger cohorts including severe cases with pre-infection samples were considered necessary. From day 15 to 85, contracting clones showed balanced CD4/CD8 phenotypes, whereas a second wave of clones that expanded from day 15 to 37 leaned towards CD4+. Contracting CD4+ clones appeared mostly in the CM and EM memory subsets, whereas CD8+ clones were enriched in EMRA. The second-wave clones that peaked on day 37 were not confirmed to be SARS-CoV-2 specific.

The receptor was derived from an adult woman who had mild COVID-19 (a few samples of this study predate the infection). The sample titles of this study are shuffled in the database, so cell type and time point are left out; the donor was told from shared clones. The sequenced material came from PBMCs or a T cell subset sorted from them (not recorded which). The rearranged segments are TRBV9 and TRBJ1-6, with the D gene not confidently named. CDR3 region: CASSVRTGLNSPLHF. The DNA sequence is as follows: TGTGCCAGCAGCGTACGAACGGGATTAAATTCACCCCTCCACTTT.